This T cell receptor beta chain comes out of a study of CXCR3-negative and CXCR3-positive naive CD8 T cells. Notes on the study in general: In CXCR3-positive naive cells, the TRB CDR3s were more hydrophobic than in CXCR3-negative naive cells. Similar TRBV-TRBJ usage was seen in naive cells (both CXCR3-negative and CXCR3-positive), but memory cells differed. The study inferred TCR strength from TRB CDR3 properties and found comparable surface CD5 between naive subsets.

About this clonotype itself: What it binds is not known.

5' RACE with UMI labels generated the TRB cDNA libraries. TCRdb reprocessed the 5' RACE reads, with one entry per CDR3 protein and no DNA. The clone table shows around 140,000 distinct CDR3 sequences, with the ten largest holding roughly 0.29%. The germline CDR1 and CDR2 sequences are MDHEN and SYDVKM. CDR3 length equals 15 residues. The specimen was naive CXCR3- CD8+ T cells from blood. Subset specified: CD45RO-CCR7+CD27+CD95- naive CD8+ T cells lacking CXCR3 (TNR3-). This receptor was identified in a human donor in good health. Some clones in this sample may be carry-over from other donors' samples. The chain has TRBV28 and TRBJ2-2; TCRdb lists TRBD1, though no DNA is available to test this call. CDR3 residues: CASSLTGSNTGELFF.